This TCR beta chain was sequenced during a study of cytomegalovirus exposure and HLA in healthy donors. Study findings and constraints: Based on reports, TCR beta sequences accurately predicted HLA-A and HLA-B alleles for most subjects.

CDR1 and CDR2 (germline): SGHAT, FQDESV (reference sequence). V lost 1 base and J lost 1; bases outside the gene matches: 5. The length of the CDR3 is 16 residues. With regard to this clone: The antigen remains undetermined.

Whereas donors were nominally healthy upon sampling, unrecorded immune exposures were probable. In the PCR, 60 Vbeta and 13 Jbeta primers were used. Using immunoSEQ multiplex PCR, the repertoire was profiled, and TCRdb retains in-frame clones only, with some absent. The sample has approximately 190,000 clones, around 75% seen once. The sample consisted of PBMCs. The chain couples TRBV11-1 to TRBJ1-1, with 8 nucleotides matching TRBD1. This TCR was sampled from a woman aged 30 to 39 in good health and CMV-seronegative. Here the CDR3 reads CASSLGAQGGNTEAFF. The DNA for the CDR3 is TGTGCCAGCAGCTTAGGAGCACAGGGGGGGAACACTGAAGCTTTCTTT.